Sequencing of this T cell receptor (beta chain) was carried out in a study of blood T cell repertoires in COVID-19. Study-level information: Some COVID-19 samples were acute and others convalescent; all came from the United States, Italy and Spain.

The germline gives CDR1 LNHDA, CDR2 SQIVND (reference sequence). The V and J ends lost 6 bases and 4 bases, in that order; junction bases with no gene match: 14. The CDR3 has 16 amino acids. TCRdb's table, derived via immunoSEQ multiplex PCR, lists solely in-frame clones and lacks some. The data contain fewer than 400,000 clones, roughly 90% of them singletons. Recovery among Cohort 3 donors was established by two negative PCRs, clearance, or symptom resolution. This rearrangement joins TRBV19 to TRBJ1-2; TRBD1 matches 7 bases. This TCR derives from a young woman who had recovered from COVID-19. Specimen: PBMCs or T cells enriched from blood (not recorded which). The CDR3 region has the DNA TGTGCCAGTAGACATTCCCCAGGACAGGCGAGCTATGGCTACACCTTC. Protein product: CASRHSPGQASYGYTF.